The entry below gives a single TCR beta chain sequence along with its context. Its antigen remains unknown. The germline gives CDR1 SGDLS, CDR2 YYNGEE. The CDR3 spans 12 residues. Through 5' RACE with UMI labels, the TRB cDNA libraries were prepared. TCRdb re-called the 5' RACE reads and shows each CDR3 protein once, DNA omitted. The table counts tens of thousands of distinct CDR3 sequences; 1.5% to 2% lies in the top ten. The data stem from a study of CXCR3-negative and CXCR3-positive naive CD8 T cells. Findings and limits, study-wide: Comparably high diversity marked both naive subsets, whereas memory CD8+ cells had much lower diversity.

The source of this sequence is a human donor in good health. Some clones in this sample may be carry-over from other donors' samples. The chain uses TRBV9 and TRBJ1-2. The sample was naive CXCR3- CD8+ T cells from blood. This sample's subset: CD45RO-CCR7+CD27+CD95- naive CD8+ T cells lacking CXCR3 (TNR3-). The CDR3 is CASSSWTEGYTF.